The 11 T cell receptor beta chains below were found in one sample sequenced in a study of regulatory T cells in long-lasting Graves disease (dated by TCRdb to the early 2020s). Sample time point, as interpreted from the label and publication: persistent/refractory GD, antithyroid drugs over 5 years with positive TRAb. For both TCR sequencing and RNA sequencing, RNA was extracted from PBMCs using TRIzol. Receptor amplification or capture employed multiplex PCR. Sequencing was performed on an Illumina HiSeq 4000. iRepertoire HTBI primers and Arm-PCR amplification of CDR3 regions were used to construct TCR beta libraries. In-frame beta chains were kept once TCRdb had trimmed the public reads at Q25 with fastp and called clones with MiXCR. CDR3 protein sequences are deduplicated, and each keeps its most common genes and DNA. Within this sample are hundreds of thousands of distinct CDR3 sequences, with more than 20% of them counted one time only. The ten biggest clones cover about 20% of the sample.

The material was peripheral blood mononuclear cells (PBMCs), obtained when the disease was refractory, from a patient treated with antithyroid drugs. These receptors all stem from a female donor with Graves disease.

This clonotype showed up many times. This chain's CDR3 is CAWIPESTKNTEAFF. In nucleotides, the CDR3 is TGTGCCTGGATACCCGAATCGACGAAGAACACTGAAGCTTTCTTT. V usage is TRBV30 and J usage is TRBJ1-1, with D unclear. The CDR3 has 15 amino acids. The germline V gene has CDR1 GTSNPN and CDR2 SVGIG (reference sequence). V lost 4 bases, J lost 1 base, and 16 bases lay in between.

This clonotype occurred a few times. CDR3 in DNA: TGTGCCAGTAGTATTGCGAACAGCTTGAACACTGAAGCTTTCTTT. Residues: CASSIANSLNTEAFF. V is TRBV19 and J is TRBJ1-1; unclear D gene. The length of the CDR3 is 15 residues. The germline CDR1 and CDR2 sequences are LNHDA and SQIVND (reference sequence). The V gene lost 3 bases and the J gene lost 0 bases, with 11 bases spanning the gap. Full variable domain (rest looked up from reference TRBV19 and TRBJ1-1): DGGITQSPKYLFRKEGQNVTLSCEQNLNHDAMYWYRQDPGQGLRLIYYSQIVNDFQKGDIAEGYSVSREKKESFPLTVTSAQKNPTAFYLCASSIANSLNTEAFFGQGTRLTVV.

This clonotype was seen repeatedly, ten times or more. The rearrangement joins TRBV20-1 to TRBJ1-2; D gene uncertain. CDR1 and CDR2 from the germline V gene are DFQATT and SNEGSKA (reference sequence). The germline V and J ends were trimmed by 0 bases and 3 bases, with 8 bases remaining between them. This CDR3 is built from 13 residues. The CDR3 protein is CSAREGRDYGYTF. The CDR3 DNA reads TGCAGTGCTAGAGAGGGCCGCGACTATGGCTACACCTTC.

The chain uses TRBV7-6 and TRBJ2-1, with TRBD1 matching 7 bases. V lost 2 bases to trimming and J lost 4 bases; unmatched junction nucleotides: 2. The CDR3 covers 14 residues. Germline loops: CDR1 SGHVS, CDR2 FNYEAQ. CDR3 sequence reads: CASSLSDRYNEQFF. In DNA form, the CDR3 reads TGTGCCAGCAGCTTATCGGACAGGTACAATGAGCAGTTCTTC.

The chain employs TRBV30 and TRBJ1-6, with no clear D. The CDR3 has 13 amino acids. V shed 0 bases and J shed 9 bases, with 9 bases lying between them. Germline V gene data show CDR1 as GTSNPN and CDR2 as SVGIG (reference sequence). DNA of the CDR3: TGTGCCTGGAGTGTACTTTCGGGTTCACCCCTCCACTTT. Protein product: CAWSVLSGSPLHF.

This clonotype appeared a few times. The rearrangement uses TRBV6-1 and TRBJ2-7; 7 bases match TRBD1. Per the germline V gene, CDR1 is MNHNS and CDR2 is SASEGT. The junction had 4 bases not matched to a gene; V was cut back by 8 bases and J by 0 bases. The CDR3 consists of 13 residues. CDR3 DNA: TGTGCCAGCGGGACAGCGAGCTCCTACGAGCAGTACTTC. Translating it yields CASGTASSYEQYF.

In its sample, this clonotype was seen many times. The J gene is TRBJ2-5, the V gene TRBV6-5, with 9 bases identical to TRBD1. The CDR3 spans 17 residues. V lost 0 bases, J lost 1 base, and 6 bases stayed unmatched. The germline gives CDR1 MNHEY, CDR2 SVGAGI. The CDR3 coding sequence is TGTGCCAGCAGTTACTCGCGGGACAGGGTGAGCCAAGAGACCCAGTACTTC. Translating it yields CASSYSRDRVSQETQYF.

Details on this clonotype: Possible read error: a much larger clone is one base away. The rearrangement uses TRBV27 and TRBJ1-5, with 7 bases lining up with TRBD1. CDR3 length: 17 amino acids. Germline V CDR1 and CDR2: MNHEY, SMNVEV (reference sequence). Here the CDR3 DNA reads TGTGCCGGCAGGGACAGAGCAGATACGACGGGCAATCAGCCCCAGCATTTT. Residues: CAGRDRADTTGNQPQHF.

The chain links TRBV2 to TRBJ2-1, with D maybe TRBD1 (6 bases). The V end lost 8 bases, the J end lost 10 bases, and 18 bases lay between the germline ends. Germline loops: CDR1 SNHLY, CDR2 FYNNEI. The CDR3 covers 13 residues. In DNA form, the CDR3 reads TGTGCCAGCTCACTAAAACAGGGAGAGGAGCAGTTCTTC. This gives the protein CASSLKQGEEQFF.

At least ten counts were recorded for this clonotype. The CDR3 sequence: CASSFATMSEQYF. The CDR3 coding sequence is TGTGCCAGCAGTTTCGCGACCATGTCCGAGCAGTACTTC. This chain joins TRBV27 and TRBJ2-7; no reliable D call. V lost 3 bases and J 6 bases, leaving 12 bases between the germline ends. The CDR3 is made up of 13 amino acids. Germline values: CDR1 MNHEY, CDR2 SMNVEV (reference sequence).

This clonotype came up many times. The chain employs TRBV28 and TRBJ1-4; D perhaps matches TRBD1 (5 bases). Between the trimmed V and J ends, which lost 7 bases and 1 base, there was a span of 13 bases. CDR3 length: 15 residues. Germline CDR1 is MDHEN and CDR2 is SYDVKM. The chain's CDR3 is CASIATGLTNEKLFF. The CDR3 DNA follows: TGTGCCAGCATCGCTACAGGTTTAACTAATGAAAAACTGTTTTTT.